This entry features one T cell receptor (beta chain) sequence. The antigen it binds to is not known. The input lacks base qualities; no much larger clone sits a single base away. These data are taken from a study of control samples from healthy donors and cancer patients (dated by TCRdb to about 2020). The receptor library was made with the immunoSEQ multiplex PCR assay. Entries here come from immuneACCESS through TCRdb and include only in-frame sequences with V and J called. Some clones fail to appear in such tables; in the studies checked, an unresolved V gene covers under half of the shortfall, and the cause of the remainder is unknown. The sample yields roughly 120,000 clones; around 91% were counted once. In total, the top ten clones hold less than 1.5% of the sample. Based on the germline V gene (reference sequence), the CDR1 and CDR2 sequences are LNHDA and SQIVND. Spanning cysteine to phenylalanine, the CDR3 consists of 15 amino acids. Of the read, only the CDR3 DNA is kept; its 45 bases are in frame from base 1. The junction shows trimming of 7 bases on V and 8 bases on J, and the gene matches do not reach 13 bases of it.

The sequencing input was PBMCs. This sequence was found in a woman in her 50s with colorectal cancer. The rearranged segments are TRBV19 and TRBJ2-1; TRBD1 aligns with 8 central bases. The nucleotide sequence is TGTGCCAGTAAGGAGCGACAGGGGTTATCGGATGAGCAGTTCTTC. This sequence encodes CASKERQGLSDEQFF.